This TCR beta chain was recorded in a study of T-cell reconstitution after alpha-beta-depleted transplantation in children. Study-level results: Approximately two months post-transplant, alpha-beta T cells reportedly originated from several hundred expanded graft clones. After transplant, high TCRbeta diversity at day 60 in some patients arose from surviving recipient T cells and thymic progenitors.

This clonotype appeared a few times. Its specificity is not known. For TCRbeta, the library was prepared with unique molecular identifiers. In TCRdb, the PCR reads were re-called with MiXCR into one record per CDR3 protein. The top ten hold roughly 4.8% of the sample, which has 900,000 or so distinct CDR3 sequences, about 16% seen once. The CDR3 sequence is 14 residues long. With V trimmed by 5 bases and J by 8 bases, 4 bases remained unmatched. This receptor was identified in a male patient between 10 and 17 years old who had a stem cell transplant for acute lymphoblastic leukemia, so the T cells may come from the graft donor. The rearrangement uses TRBV12-3 or TRBV12-4 and TRBJ2-6, with 9 bases fitting TRBD1. The starting material was PBMCs, mostly from graft donor cells, obtained 360 days after TCRalphabeta/CD19-depleted stem cell transplant. The CDR3 loop is CASSQTGGTNVLTF. CDR3 bases: TGTGCCAGCAGTCAAACAGGGGGCACCAACGTCCTGACTTTC.